The clone carrying this T cell receptor (beta chain) came up once. The data belong to a study of shared clonotypes between healthy human individuals. The genomic DNA of each subset was split evenly across several immunoSEQ plates. Some clones are missing from TCRdb's copy, which holds only in-frame ones; the method was immunoSEQ multiplex PCR. Here the sample spans about 2.4 million clones, approximately 93% being singletons. Sequenced sample: naive CD4+ T cells from PBMCs. As to subset: CD45RA+ positively selected. The receptor was derived from a man between 18 and 29 years old in good health. Some clones in this sample may be carry-over from other donors' samples.

The CDR3 sequence: CASSFGTIADTQYF. The DNA of the CDR3 is TGTGCCAGCAGTTTCGGAACTATCGCAGATACGCAGTATTTT. J is TRBJ2-3 and V is TRBV28; D unclear. This CDR3 has 14 residues. Trimming left V 3 bases short and J 4 bases short, with 11 bases between. CDR1 and CDR2 (germline): MDHEN, SYDVKM.